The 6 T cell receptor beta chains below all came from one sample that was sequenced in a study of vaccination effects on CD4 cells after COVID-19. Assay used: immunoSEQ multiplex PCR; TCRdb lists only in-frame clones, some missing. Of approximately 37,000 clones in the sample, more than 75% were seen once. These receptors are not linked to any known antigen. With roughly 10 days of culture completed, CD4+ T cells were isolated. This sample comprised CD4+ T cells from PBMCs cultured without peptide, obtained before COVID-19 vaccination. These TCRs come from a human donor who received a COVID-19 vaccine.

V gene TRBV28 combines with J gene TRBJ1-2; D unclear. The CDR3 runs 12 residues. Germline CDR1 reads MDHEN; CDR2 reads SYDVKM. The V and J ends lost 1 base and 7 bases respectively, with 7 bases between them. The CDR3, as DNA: TGTGCCAGCAGTTTATTGTACGGTGGCTACACCTTC. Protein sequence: CASSLLYGGYTF.

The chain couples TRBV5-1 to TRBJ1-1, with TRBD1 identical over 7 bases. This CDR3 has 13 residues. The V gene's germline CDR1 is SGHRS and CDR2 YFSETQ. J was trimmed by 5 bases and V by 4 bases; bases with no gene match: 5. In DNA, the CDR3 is TGCGCCAGCAGCCTACAGGGGAGGACTGAAGCTTTCTTT. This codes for CASSLQGRTEAFF.

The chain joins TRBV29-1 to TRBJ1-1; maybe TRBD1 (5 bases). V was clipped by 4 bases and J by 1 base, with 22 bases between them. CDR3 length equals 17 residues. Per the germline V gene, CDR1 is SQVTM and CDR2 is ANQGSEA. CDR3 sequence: CSVAPFGGEIRNTEAFF. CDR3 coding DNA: TGCAGCGTTGCCCCATTTGGAGGGGAGATCAGGAACACTGAAGCTTTCTTT.

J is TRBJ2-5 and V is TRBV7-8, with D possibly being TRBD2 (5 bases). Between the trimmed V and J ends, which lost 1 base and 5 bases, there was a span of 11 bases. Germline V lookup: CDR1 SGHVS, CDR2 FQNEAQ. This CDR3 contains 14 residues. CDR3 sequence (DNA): TGTGCCAGCAGCTTAGTTGAGGGTATGGAGACCCAGTACTTC. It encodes CASSLVEGMETQYF.

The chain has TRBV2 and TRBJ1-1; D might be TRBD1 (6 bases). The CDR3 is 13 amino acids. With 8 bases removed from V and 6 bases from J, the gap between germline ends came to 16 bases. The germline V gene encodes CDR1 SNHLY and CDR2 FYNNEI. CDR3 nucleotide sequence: TGTGCCAGCGAACAACAGGGAGTCTCTGAAGCTTTCTTT. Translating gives CASEQQGVSEAFF. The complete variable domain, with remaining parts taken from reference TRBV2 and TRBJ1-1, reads EPEVTQTPSHQVTQMGQEVILRCVPISNHLYFYWYRQILGQKVEFLVSFYNNEISEKSEIFDDQFSVERPDGSNFTLKIRSTKLEDSAMYFCASEQQGVSEAFFGQGTRLTVV.

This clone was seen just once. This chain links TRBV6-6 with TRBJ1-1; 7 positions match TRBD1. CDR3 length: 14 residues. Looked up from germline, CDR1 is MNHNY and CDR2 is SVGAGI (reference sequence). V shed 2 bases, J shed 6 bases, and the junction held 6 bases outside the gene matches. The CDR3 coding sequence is TGTGCCAGCAGTTACAGGGACAGCGGACCTGAAGCTTTCTTT. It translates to CASSYRDSGPEAFF.